This T cell receptor (beta chain) was captured by sequencing in a study of cytomegalovirus exposure and HLA in healthy donors. Study-wide findings and caveats: In a later analysis, HLA-associated TCR beta chains were more clonally expanded than equally common others. Most TCR sequences were uncommon, yet certain public TCRs appeared in many donors. Indistinguishable V segments such as TRBV6-2 and TRBV6-3 were excluded. CMV serostatus was the sole immune exposure data available.

As for this clone: The target antigen is unknown.

Germline V gives CDR1 SQVTM, CDR2 ANQGSEA. CDR3 length: 17 residues. Trimming cost V 0 bases and J 2 bases; bases outside gene matches: 5. With 60 Vbeta and 13 Jbeta primers, the PCR was carried out. The protocol was immunoSEQ multiplex PCR, while the TCRdb copy is restricted to in-frame clones and leaves out a portion. The sample holds about 120,000 clones, 66% seen once. The V gene is TRBV29-1, the J gene TRBJ2-2; 11 positions match TRBD2. Sequencing input: PBMCs. The origin of this receptor is a man younger than 30 in good health and CMV-seronegative. As DNA, the CDR3 is TGCAGCGTTGAAGAGGGTGGGACTAGCGGTAACACCGGGGAGCTGTTTTTT. Its translation: CSVEEGGTSGNTGELFF.